Listed below are T cell receptor beta chains from one sample, sequenced in a study of T-cell memory formation after mild COVID-19. TCRdb redid the calling of the 5' RACE reads with MiXCR, one entry per CDR3 protein. The repertoire has around 300,000 distinct CDR3 sequences, over 15% of them found once; the top ten carry under 25%. Sequences were obtained from PBMCs or a T cell subset sorted from them (not recorded which). These receptor sequences come from a man aged 18 to 29 who had mild COVID-19 (a few samples of this study predate the infection). Cell type and time point are not known. CDR3s leave out the opening cysteine and the closing phenylalanine or tryptophan.

V	J	CDR3
TRBV7-2	TRBJ1-4	ASSLDQGNNEKLF
TRBV25-1	TRBJ1-1	ASSRDTNTEAF
TRBV7-2	TRBJ1-6	ASRPTGGSYNSPLH
TRBV7-3	TRBJ2-2	ASSYQGVNTGELF
TRBV9	TRBJ1-2	ASSVGGDGGYT
TRBV7-9	TRBJ2-6	ASSPGTWPSVLT
TRBV7-2	TRBJ2-5	ASSNGLAGGFQETQY
TRBV19	TRBJ2-1	ASSIPGTEGIYNEQF
TRBV4-3	TRBJ1-2	ASSPSAGRNYGYT
TRBV20-1	TRBJ2-3	SAQLEMSDTQY
TRBV4-2	TRBJ2-7	ASSQAGTGNEQY
TRBV6-5	TRBJ2-7	ASSFRDGREQY
TRBV11-2	TRBJ2-2	ASSPRSSANTGELF
TRBV4-2	TRBJ2-3	ASSQEYGGERSTDTQY
TRBV20-1	TRBJ2-3	SAREALLPRGGTDTQY
TRBV28	TRBJ1-2	ASRSPPGHVYGYT
TRBV6-2/TRBV6-3	TRBJ2-7	ASALRIPSYEQY
TRBV2	TRBJ2-1	ASSSSGVEQF
TRBV5-1	TRBJ2-5	ASSFTSHQETQY
TRBV5-1	TRBJ2-1	ASSPLAGWNEQF
TRBV20-1	TRBJ2-3	SARDSGGATDTQY
TRBV10-3	TRBJ1-5	AISESRDSNQPQH
TRBV6-5	TRBJ2-1	ASSYRGGGGLF
TRBV12-3/TRBV12-4	TRBJ1-5	ASRSGVYSNQPQH
TRBV5-1	TRBJ1-1	ASTGGENTEAF
TRBV6-5	TRBJ1-1	ASSPGTGKKAF
TRBV12-3/TRBV12-4	TRBJ2-3	ASRSGLAGFTDTQY